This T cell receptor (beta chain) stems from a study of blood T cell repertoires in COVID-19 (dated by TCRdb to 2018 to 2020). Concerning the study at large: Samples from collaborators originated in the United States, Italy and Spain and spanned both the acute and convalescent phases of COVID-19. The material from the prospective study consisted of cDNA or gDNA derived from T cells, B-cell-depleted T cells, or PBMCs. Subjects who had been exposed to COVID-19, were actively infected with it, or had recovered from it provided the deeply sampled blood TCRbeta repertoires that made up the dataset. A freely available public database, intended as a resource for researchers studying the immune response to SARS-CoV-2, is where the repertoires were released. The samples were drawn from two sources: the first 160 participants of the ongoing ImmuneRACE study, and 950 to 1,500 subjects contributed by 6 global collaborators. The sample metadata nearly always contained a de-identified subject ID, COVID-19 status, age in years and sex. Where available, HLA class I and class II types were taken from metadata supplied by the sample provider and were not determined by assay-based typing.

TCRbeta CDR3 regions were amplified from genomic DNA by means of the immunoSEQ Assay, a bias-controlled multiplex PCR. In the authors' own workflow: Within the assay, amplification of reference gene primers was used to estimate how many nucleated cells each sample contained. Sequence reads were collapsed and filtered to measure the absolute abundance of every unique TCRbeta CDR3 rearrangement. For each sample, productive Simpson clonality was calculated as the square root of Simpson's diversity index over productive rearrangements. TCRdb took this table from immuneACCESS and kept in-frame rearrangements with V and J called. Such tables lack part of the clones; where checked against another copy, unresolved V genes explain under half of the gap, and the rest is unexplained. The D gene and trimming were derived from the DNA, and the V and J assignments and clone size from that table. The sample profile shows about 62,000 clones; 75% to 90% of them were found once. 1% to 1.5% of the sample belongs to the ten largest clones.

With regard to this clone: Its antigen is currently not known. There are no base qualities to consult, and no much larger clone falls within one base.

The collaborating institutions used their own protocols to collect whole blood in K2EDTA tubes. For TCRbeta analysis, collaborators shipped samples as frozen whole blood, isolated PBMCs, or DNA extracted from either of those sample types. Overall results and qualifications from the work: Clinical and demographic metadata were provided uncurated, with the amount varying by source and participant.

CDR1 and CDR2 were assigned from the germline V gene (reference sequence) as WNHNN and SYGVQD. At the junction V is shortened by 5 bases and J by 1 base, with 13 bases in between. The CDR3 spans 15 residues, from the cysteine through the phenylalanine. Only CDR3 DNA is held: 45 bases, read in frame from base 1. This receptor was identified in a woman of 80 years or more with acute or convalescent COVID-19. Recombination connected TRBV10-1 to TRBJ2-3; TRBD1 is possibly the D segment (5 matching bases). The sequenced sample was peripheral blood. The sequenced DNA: TGCGCCAGCAGTTTCCAAGGGGATTGCACAGATACGCAGTATTTT. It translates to CASSFQGDCTDTQYF.